Below, 2 T cell receptor beta chains from the same sample are listed, as sequenced in a study of blood T cells in healthy people across ages. A second PCR of about 6 to 12 cycles used a sample-barcoded 5' primer and a J-beta primer mix. From the 5' RACE reads, TCRdb called clonotypes with MiXCR, one entry per CDR3 protein. The sample includes 650,000 to 800,000 distinct CDR3 sequences, about 42% seen only once; the top ten take around 21%. The sample comprised blood. These receptors all come from a man between 60 and 75 years old in good health.

This clonotype was counted only a few times. V is TRBV6-6 and J is TRBJ1-4; D is undetermined. V was pared by 0 bases and J by 14 bases, with 13 bases between. Germline assignment: CDR1 MNHNY and CDR2 SVGAGI (reference sequence). This CDR3 spans 13 amino acids. The CDR3 nucleotides read TGTGCCAGCAGTTACTCAGAAAGGATGGGGCTGTTTTTT. This gives the protein CASSYSERMGLFF.

This clonotype has more than one count but fewer than ten. The chain joins TRBV6-1 to TRBJ1-2, with 8 nucleotides matching TRBD1. The CDR3 totals 14 residues. V trimming: 8 bases; J trimming: 4 bases; junction bases outside the gene matches: 9. Germline V gene lookup returns CDR1 MNHNS and CDR2 SASEGT. As DNA, the CDR3 is TGTGCCAGCGGCTACCCAGGGGGCGGCTATGGCTACACCTTC. This gives the protein CASGYPGGGYGYTF.